This T cell receptor beta chain was captured by sequencing in a study of T cell repertoires in cytomegalovirus infection. The wider study: Public signatures in TCR beta pointed to CMV infection and matching HLA type.

One entry per CDR3 protein, called by TCRdb with MiXCR from the reads. The data contain about 320,000 distinct CDR3 sequences, over 7.5% of them singletons. The sample holds a few counts of this clonotype. The CDR3 length is 13 residues. The germline gives CDR1 DFQATT, CDR2 SNEGSKA (reference sequence). The ends were cut back, 0 bases at V and 9 bases at J, with 15 bases in the middle. V usage is TRBV20-1 and J usage is TRBJ2-7; D possibly matches TRBD1 or TRBD2 (5 bases each). The sequencing sample was made of PBMCs. The TCR sequence derives from a human donor in good health (CMV status not recorded). Some clones in this sample may be carry-over from other donors' samples. The CDR3 protein is CSARDGTAQGQYF. The CDR3 coding sequence is TGCAGTGCTAGAGATGGGACCGCTCAGGGGCAGTACTTC.